This T cell receptor (beta chain) is drawn from a study of T-cell reconstitution after alpha-beta-depleted transplantation in children. As regards this clonotype: No antigen is known for it.

The CDR3 is 16 amino acids. Germline CDR1 MGHDK, CDR2 SYGVNS. The ends lost 4 bases at V and 6 bases at J; junction bases unmatched: 11. Molecular barcoding with unique molecular identifiers was used for the TCRbeta library. TCRdb reprocessed the PCR reads via MiXCR and lists one record per CDR3 protein. Of 750,000 to 950,000 distinct CDR3 sequences in the sample, 16% were seen once. Study results and caveats: A year post-transplant, T-cell counts and diversity derived mostly from newly produced T cells. Two months or so post-transplant, alpha-beta T cells reportedly derived from several hundred expanded graft clones.

The chain carries TRBV25-1 and TRBJ2-2; 7 bases fit TRBD1. Sequenced here: PBMCs, mostly from graft donor cells, sampled 360 days after TCRalphabeta/CD19-depleted stem cell transplant. This clonotype was sampled from a male patient aged 5 to 17 who had a stem cell transplant for acute lymphoblastic leukemia, so the T cells may come from the graft donor. CDR3 DNA: TGTGCCAGCAGTGGGACAGGCGCAGACTATCCCGGGGAGCTGTTTTTT. Protein product: CASSGTGADYPGELFF. The complete variable domain, with remaining parts taken from reference TRBV25-1 and TRBJ2-2, reads EADIYQTPRYLVIGTGKKITLECSQTMGHDKMYWYQQDPGMELHLIHYSYGVNSTEKGDLSSESTVSRIRTEHFPLTLESARPSHTSQYLCASSGTGADYPGELFFGEGSRLTVL.